These 23 T cell receptor beta chains were all obtained from the same sample, sequenced in a study of T cells in Graves' hyperthyroidism and ophthalmopathy. What was amplified from RNA transcripts were TCR beta CDR3 regions. A first-round RT-PCR of the TCR CDR3 used the HTBI primer set. TCRdb reprocessed the multiplex PCR reads with MiXCR, giving one entry per CDR3 protein. The sample has some 180,000 distinct CDR3 sequences; 15% to 20% are singletons. Material for sequencing was blood. These receptor sequences come from a woman aged 45 to 65 with Graves' hyperthyroidism.

This clonotype was seen more than once but under ten times. With a much larger clone just one base away, this may be a read error. This rearrangement joins TRBV6-1 to TRBJ1-2; no definite D call. Germline V gene sequence: CDR1 MNHNS, CDR2 SASEGT. The CDR3 runs to 13 residues. The CDR3 loop is CASSLGGMDGYIF. CDR3 in DNA: TGTGCCAGCAGTTTAGGAGGGATGGATGGCTACATCTTC.

This clonotype was seen ten or more times. This chain joins TRBV9 and TRBJ1-1, with a possible D match to TRBD1 (5 bases). CDR3 length: 15 residues. V gave up 4 bases and J gave up 1 base, with 14 bases separating them. The germline CDR1 and CDR2 sequences are SGDLS and YYNGEE. CDR3 DNA: TGTGCCAGCAGCCGTGACGGCAGGGAGAACACTGAAGCTTTCTTT. Protein: CASSRDGRENTEAFF.

This clonotype was seen ten or more times. V and J are TRBV9 and TRBJ1-6; a possible D gene is TRBD1 (5 bases). The germline CDR1 and CDR2 sequences are SGDLS and YYNGEE. This CDR3 has 13 residues. Trimming removed 0 bases from V and 11 bases from J, with 9 bases in between. DNA of the CDR3: TGTGCCAGCAGCGTAGAAGGGGAGCCACCCCTCCACTTT. Its translation is CASSVEGEPPLHF.

There are many counts of this clonotype. The rearrangement links TRBV7-6 to TRBJ1-1; D unresolved. Germline V gene data show CDR1 as SGHVS and CDR2 as FNYEAQ. The ends were cut back, 0 bases at V and 3 bases at J, with 8 bases in the middle. This CDR3 has 14 residues. CDR3 in amino acids: CASSLAESDTEAFF. CDR3 sequence (DNA): TGTGCCAGCAGCTTAGCGGAGTCAGACACTGAAGCTTTCTTT.

The chain has TRBV29-1 and TRBJ2-1, with D uncertain. The CDR3 length is 14 residues. Germline values: CDR1 SQVTM, CDR2 ANQGSEA. Trimming took 3 bases from V and 3 from J, leaving 12 bases between them. The CDR3 sequence: CSVENYSFYNEQFF. The CDR3 nucleotides read TGCAGCGTTGAGAATTATTCGTTCTACAATGAGCAGTTCTTC.

This clonotype was picked up a small number of times. The junction departs from the called germline gene at one end, perhaps through a read error. The chain carries TRBV3-1 and TRBJ1-4; D call uncertain. Germline V gene sequence: CDR1 LGHDT, CDR2 YNNKEL (reference sequence). This CDR3 spans 15 amino acids. CDR3 in amino acids: CASSFRRREEEKLVF. The DNA for the CDR3 is TGTGCCAGCAGCTTCCGGCGGAGGGAGGAAGAAAAACTGGTTTTT. Full variable domain (rest looked up from reference TRBV3-1 and TRBJ1-4): DTAVSQTPKYLVTQMGNDKSIKCEQNLGHDTMYWYKQDSKKFLKIMFSYNNKELIINETVPNRFSPKSPDKAHLNLHINSLELGDSAVYFCASSFRRREEEKLVFGSGTQLSVL.

This clonotype was seen ten or more times. This chain uses TRBV20-1 with TRBJ1-5, with D hard to call. Trimming shortened V by 3 bases and J by 0 bases, and 9 bases separated the two germline ends. The CDR3 sequence is 14 residues long. The germline V gene encodes CDR1 DFQATT and CDR2 SNEGSKA (reference sequence). This CDR3 reads CSARRDSSNQPQHF. Here the CDR3 DNA reads TGCAGTGCTAGGAGGGATTCTAGCAATCAGCCCCAGCATTTT.

This clonotype was counted at least ten times. The rearrangement uses TRBV4-2 and TRBJ1-4; D is unresolved. V was clipped by 3 bases and J by 7 bases, with 12 bases between them. Germline CDR1 and CDR2: LGHNA and YNFKEQ. This CDR3 region has 14 residues. The CDR3, as DNA: TGTGCCAGCAGCCATGGGGAGCTTGGTGAAAAACTGTTTTTT. Its protein is CASSHGELGEKLFF.

This clonotype showed up just a few times. The chain recombines TRBV5-1 with TRBJ2-3; possible D gene TRBD1, 5 bases. The CDR3 extends over 14 amino acids. Trimming stripped 5 bases from V and 0 bases from J, with 10 bases between. The germline V gene encodes CDR1 SGHRS and CDR2 YFSETQ. The CDR3: CASSSGHSTDTQYF. The CDR3 DNA sequence: TGCGCCAGCAGTTCAGGACACAGCACAGATACGCAGTATTTT.

This clonotype has a count of ten or more. The J gene is TRBJ2-5, the V gene TRBV24-1; 7 nucleotides line up with TRBD1. Germline V gives CDR1 KGHDR, CDR2 SFDVKD. V lost 0 bases, J lost 5 bases, and 8 bases stayed unmatched. The CDR3 is 16 amino acids. The CDR3 DNA reads TGTGCCACCAGTGATTTGCACCCGGACAGGTCGGAGACCCAGTACTTC. Translated: CATSDLHPDRSETQYF.

The rearrangement uses TRBV3-1 and TRBJ2-2, with TRBD2 identical over 8 bases. Per the germline V gene, CDR1 is LGHDT and CDR2 is YNNKEL (reference sequence). The V gene end was trimmed by 4 bases and the J gene end by 7 bases; junction bases not matched to a gene: 11. The CDR3 totals 16 residues. The CDR3, as DNA: TGTGCCAGCAGCCCGCAGACGGGGGGGTTTGGCGGGGAGCTGTTTTTT. It translates to CASSPQTGGFGGELFF.

This clonotype has a count of ten or more. This sequence joins TRBV19 and TRBJ1-6, with D uncertain. Germline V gene sequence: CDR1 LNHDA, CDR2 SQIVND (reference sequence). Trimming removed 3 bases from V and 5 bases from J, with 14 bases in between. CDR3 size: 16 residues. CDR3 protein: CASSIKDPPDNSPLHF. DNA of the CDR3: TGTGCCAGTAGTATTAAGGACCCTCCTGATAATTCACCCCTCCACTTT. The complete variable domain, with remaining parts taken from reference TRBV19 and TRBJ1-6, reads DGGITQSPKYLFRKEGQNVTLSCEQNLNHDAMYWYRQDPGQGLRLIYYSQIVNDFQKGDIAEGYSVSREKKESFPLTVTSAQKNPTAFYLCASSIKDPPDNSPLHFGNGTRLTVT.

This clonotype was detected many times. The rearrangement joins TRBV5-1 to TRBJ2-3; a weak D match, TRBD1 (5 bases). V lost 0 bases, J lost 5 bases, and 13 bases lay in between. The CDR3 runs 15 residues. Germline CDR1 and CDR2: SGHRS and YFSETQ. The CDR3 loop is CASSLVAQGKDTQYF. CDR3 in DNA: TGCGCCAGCAGCTTGGTCGCCCAGGGAAAAGATACGCAGTATTTT. Combining the CDR3 with reference TRBV5-1 and TRBJ2-3 gives the whole variable domain KAGVTQTPRYLIKTRGQQVTLSCSPISGHRSVSWYQQTPGQGLQFLFEYFSETQRNKGNFPGRFSGRQFSNSRSEMNVSTLELGDSALYLCASSLVAQGKDTQYFGPGTRLTVL.

This clonotype was counted only a few times. V usage is TRBV10-2 and J usage is TRBJ2-7, with 13 bases aligning to TRBD2. The CDR3 spans 15 residues. V lost 3 bases to trimming and J lost 4 bases; unmatched junction nucleotides: 3. Germline loops: CDR1 WSHSY, CDR2 SAAADI. The CDR3 nucleotides are TGCGCCAGCAGTGACCGGACTAGCGGGGGATACGAGCAGTACTTC. This gives the protein CASSDRTSGGYEQYF.

This clonotype has at least ten counts. V and J are TRBV2 and TRBJ1-2; 7 nucleotides line up with TRBD1. CDR3 length: 12 amino acids. Per germline, CDR1 SNHLY and CDR2 FYNNEI. J was trimmed by 6 bases and V by 8 bases; bases with no gene match: 6. The CDR3 loop reads CASGGGENGYTF. In nucleotides, the CDR3 is TGTGCCAGCGGAGGGGGCGAAAATGGCTACACCTTC.

V and J are TRBV11-3 and TRBJ2-7, with 12 bases lining up with TRBD2. The CDR3 runs 17 residues. Germline CDR1 reads SGHNT; CDR2 reads YENEEA. Trimming took 5 bases from V and 2 from J; bases not matched to a gene: 10. The chain's CDR3 is CASSPGGRTSGTYEQYF. The CDR3 DNA is TGTGCCAGCAGCCCCGGAGGAAGGACTAGCGGGACCTACGAGCAGTACTTC.

This clonotype was picked up many times. The chain recombines TRBV29-1 with TRBJ1-2, with 9 bases identical to TRBD1. The V gene end was trimmed by 7 bases and the J gene end by 0 bases; junction bases not matched to a gene: 0. The length of the CDR3 is 12 residues. From germline, CDR1 is SQVTM and CDR2 ANQGSEA. The CDR3 region is CSGQGANYGYTF. Here the CDR3 DNA reads TGCAGCGGACAGGGGGCTAACTATGGCTACACCTTC.

This clonotype has ten or more counts. V and J are TRBV9 and TRBJ1-1; no firm D call. Germline V gene sequence: CDR1 SGDLS, CDR2 YYNGEE. The CDR3 is made up of 14 amino acids. Deletions cut 0 bases from V and 4 bases from J, with 10 bases between. The chain's CDR3 is CASSVEGRSTEAFF. The CDR3 DNA is TGTGCCAGCAGCGTAGAAGGACGGTCCACTGAAGCTTTCTTT. Based on the CDR3 plus reference TRBV9 and TRBJ1-1, the full variable domain is DSGVTQTPKHLITATGQRVTLRCSPRSGDLSVYWYQQSLDQGLQFLIQYYNGEERAKGNILERFSAQQFPDLHSELNLSSLELGDSALYFCASSVEGRSTEAFFGQGTRLTVV.

A few counts support this clonotype. At one of its ends the junction is not consistent with the germline gene, which may arise from a read error. The chain is built from TRBV27 and TRBJ1-1; D remains ambiguous. Per germline, CDR1 MNHEY and CDR2 SMNVEV (reference sequence). This CDR3 region has 12 residues. The CDR3 region has the DNA TGTGCCAGCAGTTTAGGAGGCACTGAAGATTTCTTT. Translated: CASSLGGTEDFF.

This clonotype occurred many times. The CDR3 nucleotides read TGTGCCAGCAGGCAGCGGGGATACACAGATACGCAGTATTTT. It translates to CASRQRGYTDTQYF. The chain joins TRBV2 to TRBJ2-3; 7 bases line up with TRBD2. The germline CDR1 and CDR2 sequences are SNHLY and FYNNEI. V dropped 6 bases and J dropped 2; count of bases not matched to a gene: 5. This CDR3 has 14 amino acids.

This clonotype appeared many times. The chain links TRBV20-1 to TRBJ2-1; the D is unclear. The germline gives CDR1 DFQATT, CDR2 SNEGSKA (reference sequence). Between the trimmed V and J ends, which lost 1 base and 7 bases, there was a span of 20 bases. CDR3 length: 16 amino acids. CDR3 in DNA: TGCAGTGCTAGAGCCTTGGACGGATTAAAGTGGAATGAGCAGTTCTTC. The encoded protein is CSARALDGLKWNEQFF.

Many counts were recorded for this clonotype. V and J are TRBV7-2 and TRBJ2-7; 10 bases align to TRBD1. Unmatched junction bases numbered 8, after V lost 5 bases and J lost 7 bases. The CDR3 has 14 residues. CDR1 and CDR2 from the germline V gene are SGHTA and FQGNSA. CDR3 DNA sequence: TGTGCCAGCAGCGGTCGACAGGGGGCCGATGAGCAGTACTTC. Amino acids: CASSGRQGADEQYF.

This clonotype was picked up a small number of times. The chain is built from TRBV18 and TRBJ2-3; D possibly corresponds to TRBD2 (7 bases). Germline CDR1 is KGHSH and CDR2 is LQKENI. Trimming stripped 6 bases from V and 3 bases from J, with 22 bases between. The CDR3 has 17 residues. CDR3 in amino acids: CASSLSGGARSTDTQYF. The CDR3 nucleotides are TGTGCCAGCTCCCTCAGTGGGGGGGCGCGGAGTACAGATACGCAGTATTTT.